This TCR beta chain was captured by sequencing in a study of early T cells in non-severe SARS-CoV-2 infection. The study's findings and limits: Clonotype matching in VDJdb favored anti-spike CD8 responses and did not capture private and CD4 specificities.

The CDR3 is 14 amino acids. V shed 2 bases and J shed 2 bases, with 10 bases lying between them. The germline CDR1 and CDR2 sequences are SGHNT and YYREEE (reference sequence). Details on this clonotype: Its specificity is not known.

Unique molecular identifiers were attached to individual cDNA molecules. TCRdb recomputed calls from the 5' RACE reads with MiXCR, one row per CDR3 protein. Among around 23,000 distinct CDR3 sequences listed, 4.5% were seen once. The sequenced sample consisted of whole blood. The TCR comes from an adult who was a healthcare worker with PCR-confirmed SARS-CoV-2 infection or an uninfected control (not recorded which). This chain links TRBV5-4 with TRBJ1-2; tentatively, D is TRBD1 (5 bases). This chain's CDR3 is CASSFPDKNYGYTF. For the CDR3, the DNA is TGTGCCAGCAGCTTTCCGGACAAGAACTATGGCTACACCTTC.